One sample yielded the 17 T cell receptor beta chains listed below, sequenced in a study of T cells in Graves' hyperthyroidism and ophthalmopathy. Amplified TCR beta CDR3 regions derived from RNA transcripts. The primer set for the first-round RT-PCR of the TCR CDR3 was HTBI. TCRdb redid the calling of the multiplex PCR reads with MiXCR, one entry per CDR3 protein. The table lists about 640,000 distinct CDR3 sequences, about a fifth of them singletons. The sample comprised blood. The receptors derive from a young man with Graves' ophthalmopathy.

This clonotype appeared once. The genes are TRBV3-1 and TRBJ1-2, with D uncertain. This CDR3 comprises 15 residues. Trimming took off 4 bases at V and 3 bases at J, with 15 bases between the two ends. Germline V gene sequence: CDR1 LGHDT, CDR2 YNNKEL (reference sequence). CDR3 sequence reads: CASSLRREPHYGYTF. CDR3 in DNA: TGTGCCAGCAGCCTCCGGAGGGAGCCTCACTATGGCTACACCTTC.

In its sample, this clonotype was seen many times. The chain joins TRBV11-2 to TRBJ2-7; maybe TRBD2 (5 bases). The CDR3 totals 14 residues. Germline V lookup: CDR1 SGHAT, CDR2 FQNNGV. V lost 0 bases and J 3 bases, leaving 9 bases between the germline ends. CDR3 bases: TGTGCCAGCAGCTTAGACTCCGGGATCTACGAGCAGTACTTC. Translation: CASSLDSGIYEQYF.

This sequence joins TRBV6-1 and TRBJ1-3; the D is unclear. CDR3 length equals 16 residues. In germline, CDR1 is MNHNS, CDR2 SASEGT. Trimming cost V 2 bases and J 0 bases, with 11 bases left between them. This CDR3 reads CASSESLSASGNTIYF. The DNA for the CDR3 is TGTGCCAGCAGTGAAAGCCTCTCTGCCTCTGGAAACACCATATATTTT.

With regard to this clonotype: Mismatch with germline at one junction end may stem from a read error. The chain employs TRBV29-1 and TRBJ2-1, with TRBD2 matching 7 bases. CDR1 and CDR2 from the germline V gene are SQVTM and ANQGSEA. The CDR3 is made up of 14 amino acids. The CDR3 region is CSVVGTSGGNEQLF. CDR3 DNA sequence: TGCAGCGTTGTGGGGACCTCGGGAGGCAATGAGCAGCTCTTC.

CDR3 protein: CASSSRPYEQFF. CDR3 bases: TGTGCCAGCAGCTCCCGACCCTACGAGCAGTTCTTC. The V and J genes are TRBV7-2 and TRBJ2-7; D not certain. The J call may be mistaken, given a closer DNA end match to TRBJ2-1. Germline CDR1 is SGHTA and CDR2 is FQGNSA. The CDR3 sequence is 12 residues long.

This clonotype was seen only a few times. J is TRBJ1-1 and V is TRBV5-1; D not certain. This CDR3 has 15 residues. V lost 4 bases and J lost 1, with 14 bases in between. From germline, CDR1 is SGHRS and CDR2 YFSETQ. The CDR3 DNA reads TGCGCCAGCAGCCAGGAAAGGCAACCGAACACTGAAGCTTTCTTT. Its protein product is CASSQERQPNTEAFF.

Many counts were recorded for this clonotype. The chain combines TRBV27 with TRBJ2-7; 7 bases fit TRBD2. In germline, CDR1 is MNHEY, CDR2 SMNVEV (reference sequence). V lost 6 bases and J lost 3; bases outside the gene matches: 11. The CDR3 contains 15 residues. The CDR3 DNA reads as TGTGCCAGCAGCCTGACCGGGACTACGCTCTACGAGCAGTACTTC. Amino acid sequence: CASSLTGTTLYEQYF.

A few counts support this clonotype. This chain joins TRBV27 and TRBJ2-1, with 7 bases that match TRBD2. With 3 bases clipped from V and 8 bases from J, the junction kept 4 bases outside the gene matches. Germline V gene data show CDR1 as MNHEY and CDR2 as SMNVEV (reference sequence). The CDR3 covers 13 residues. The DNA for the CDR3 is TGTGCCAGCAGTTTCCAGGGAGGGCATGAGCAGTTCTTC. It specifies CASSFQGGHEQFF.

This chain links TRBV6-2 or TRBV6-3 with TRBJ2-1, with D perhaps matching TRBD1 or TRBD2 (5 bases each). CDR3 size: 17 residues. From germline, CDR1 is MNHEY and CDR2 SVGEGT. Trimming removed 2 bases at V and 0 bases at J, with 14 bases between. The CDR3 loop reads CASSYDRGASSYNEQFF. Written as DNA, the CDR3 is TGTGCCAGCAGTTACGACCGGGGCGCCAGCTCCTACAATGAGCAGTTCTTC.

This clonotype was seen repeatedly, ten times or more. This chain links TRBV30 with TRBJ2-7, with 10 positions matching TRBD1. The CDR3 runs to 13 residues. Germline lookup yields CDR1 GTSNPN and CDR2 SVGIG (reference sequence). V was pared by 0 bases and J by 8 bases, with 4 bases of the junction left unmatched. The CDR3 DNA reads TGTGCCTGGAGTGTACGGGACAGGGGACAGCAGTACTTC. It specifies CAWSVRDRGQQYF.

CDR3 nucleotide sequence: TGTGCCAGCAGATTAAACTGGAATGAGCAGTTCTTC. Translating gives CASRLNWNEQFF. The chain employs TRBV7-8 and TRBJ2-1; no reliable D call. The CDR3 has 12 residues. V lost 6 bases and J 7 bases, leaving 10 bases between the germline ends. Looked up from germline, CDR1 is SGHVS and CDR2 is FQNEAQ.

As regards this clonotype: The junction does not match germline at one end; this may be a read error. The chain joins TRBV28 to TRBJ1-1; 7 bases agree with TRBD1. The CDR3 consists of 12 residues. CDR1 and CDR2 (germline): MDHEN, SYDVKM. The CDR3 nucleotides are TGTGTCAGCAGTCCAGGGGGCACTGAAGCTTTCTTT. Translating gives CVSSPGGTEAFF.

This clonotype was seen ten or more times. This chain joins TRBV2 and TRBJ2-1, with D unresolved. Germline assignment: CDR1 SNHLY and CDR2 FYNNEI. This CDR3 is 11 amino acids long. Trimming took 1 base from V and 8 from J, leaving 3 bases between them. The CDR3 reads CASSEDYEQFF. The DNA for the CDR3 is TGTGCCAGCAGTGAAGATTATGAGCAGTTCTTC.

The chain carries TRBV28 and TRBJ2-7; D is unclear. Trimming took 5 bases from V and 0 from J, leaving 11 bases between them. Germline loops: CDR1 MDHEN, CDR2 SYDVKM. The CDR3 spans 14 residues. CDR3 DNA sequence: TGTGCCAGCAGTGATTCTAAAAGCTCCTACGAGCAGTACTTC. Translated: CASSDSKSSYEQYF.

The V gene is TRBV11-2, the J gene TRBJ2-7; possibly TRBD1 or TRBD2 for D (5 bases each). V was clipped by 5 bases and J by 0 bases, with 11 bases between them. The CDR3 spans 14 residues. Germline CDR1 is SGHAT and CDR2 is FQNNGV. The CDR3 DNA is TGTGCCAGCAGCGGGGGAATTAGCTCCTACGAGCAGTACTTC. It yields the protein CASSGGISSYEQYF.

J is TRBJ2-1 and V is TRBV24-1; 8 nucleotides align to TRBD1. The CDR3 contains 15 residues. Trimming took 3 bases from V and 3 from J; bases not matched to a gene: 3. Germline V gene data show CDR1 as KGHDR and CDR2 as SFDVKD. CDR3 in DNA: TGTGCCACCAGTGATCCCGGACAGGGCTACAATGAGCAGTTCTTC. Its translation: CATSDPGQGYNEQFF.

For the CDR3, the DNA is TGTGCCAGCAGTTGGGGTCTGGACTACGAGCAGTACTTC. This gives the protein CASSWGLDYEQYF. This sequence joins TRBV27 and TRBJ2-7, with D unclear. Per germline, CDR1 MNHEY and CDR2 SMNVEV (reference sequence). V was cut by 4 bases and J by 3 bases, with 10 bases left in between. The CDR3 runs to 13 residues.